A selection of T cell receptor beta chains follows, all from one sample in a study of human T cells and chemical hapten exposure. Via MiXCR, TCRdb re-called the RACE reads, giving one row per CDR3 protein. In the table there are 30,000 to 50,000 distinct CDR3 sequences, roughly 13% of which are singletons. This specimen was whole blood, taken in connection with sensitization to the hapten diphenylcyclopropenone (DPC). These receptors all stem from a woman in her 40s with alopecia areata. Some clones in this sample may be carry-over from other donors' samples. Each CDR3 is given with its conserved first and last residue. The D gene is left open where the match is weak. Clone size is not always given. Where it is, it says once, few, many or a class for expanded clones.

CDR3 protein: CASSTDTSTDTQYF; CDR3 DNA: TGTGCCAGCAGCACGGACACTAGCACAGATACGCAGTATTTT; J gene: TRBJ2-3; D gene: NA; clone size: few; V gene: TRBV7-9
CDR3 protein: CASSQDPGQVSNEQFF; CDR3 DNA: TGCGCCAGCAGCCAAGATCCGGGACAGGTTTCGAATGAGCAGTTCTTC; J gene: TRBJ2-1; D gene: TRBD1; clone size: many; V gene: TRBV4-3
CDR3 protein: CSVEIRHYEQYF; CDR3 DNA: TGCAGCGTTGAAATACGGCACTACGAGCAGTACTTC; J gene: TRBJ2-7; D gene: NA; clone size: few; V gene: TRBV29-1
CDR3 protein: CASSFTSGGAYEQYF; CDR3 DNA: TGTGCCAGCAGCTTTACTAGCGGGGGGGCCTACGAGCAGTACTTC; J gene: TRBJ2-7; D gene: TRBD2; clone size: many; V gene: TRBV7-2
CDR3 protein: CSVERDYEQYF; CDR3 DNA: TGCAGCGTTGAAAGAGACTACGAGCAGTACTTC; J gene: TRBJ2-7; D gene: NA; clone size: few; V gene: TRBV29-1
CDR3 protein: CASSTVPGPTLEQYF; CDR3 DNA: TGTGCCAGCAGCACCGTCCCGGGACCGACTTTGGAGCAGTACTTC; J gene: TRBJ2-7; D gene: NA; clone size: once; V gene: TRBV28
CDR3 protein: CSVRDAGNQPQHF; CDR3 DNA: TGCAGTGTCAGGGACGCTGGCAATCAGCCCCAGCATTTT; J gene: TRBJ1-5; D gene: NA; clone size: NA; V gene: TRBV20-1
CDR3 protein: CASSLSNYGYTF; CDR3 DNA: TGTGCCAGCAGTTTGTCTAACTATGGCTACACCTTC; J gene: TRBJ1-2; D gene: NA; clone size: many; V gene: TRBV28
CDR3 protein: CASSIKIGRLANEKLFF; CDR3 DNA: TGTGCCAGTAGTATAAAAATCGGGCGTTTGGCTAATGAAAAACTGTTTTTT; J gene: TRBJ1-4; D gene: NA; clone size: few; V gene: TRBV19
CDR3 protein: CATFEQGAPFEQYF; CDR3 DNA: TGTGCCACCTTTGAACAGGGCGCCCCCTTCGAGCAGTACTTC; J gene: TRBJ2-7; D gene: NA; clone size: NA; V gene: TRBV5-6
CDR3 protein: CASSPGWTGRSGYTF; CDR3 DNA: TGTGCCAGCAGCCCCGGATGGACAGGGCGGAGTGGCTACACCTTC; J gene: TRBJ1-2; D gene: TRBD1; clone size: NA; V gene: TRBV7-2
CDR3 protein: CASSKETGRGTQYF; CDR3 DNA: TGTGCCAGCAGCAAAGAGACAGGGCGGGGTACGCAGTATTTT; J gene: TRBJ2-3; D gene: NA; clone size: many; V gene: TRBV21-1
CDR3 protein: CASSLGTGGKNEQFF; CDR3 DNA: TGTGCCAGCAGCTTAGGGACAGGGGGTAAAAATGAGCAGTTCTTC; J gene: TRBJ2-1; D gene: TRBD1; clone size: many; V gene: TRBV7-2
CDR3 protein: CASSAGTGDEQFF; CDR3 DNA: TGTGCCAGCAGCGCCGGGACAGGGGATGAGCAGTTCTTC; J gene: TRBJ2-1; D gene: TRBD1; clone size: NA; V gene: TRBV9
CDR3 protein: CSVGTGEGIDTQYF; CDR3 DNA: TGCAGCGTTGGGACAGGAGAGGGGATTGATACGCAGTATTTT; J gene: TRBJ2-3; D gene: TRBD1; clone size: many; V gene: TRBV29-1
CDR3 protein: CASSLTGGNTIYF; CDR3 DNA: TGTGCCAGCAGTCTGACAGGGGGAAACACCATATATTTT; J gene: TRBJ1-3; D gene: TRBD1; clone size: few; V gene: TRBV14
CDR3 protein: CASKTGGPNTNYGYTF; CDR3 DNA: TGTGCCAGCAAGACAGGGGGGCCGAATACCAACTATGGCTACACCTTC; J gene: TRBJ1-2; D gene: TRBD1; clone size: few; V gene: TRBV28
CDR3 protein: CASSRDSYYEQYF; CDR3 DNA: TGTGCCAGCAGCCGGGACAGCTACTACGAGCAGTACTTC; J gene: TRBJ2-7; D gene: TRBD1; clone size: NA; V gene: TRBV28
CDR3 protein: CASSANYGYTF; CDR3 DNA: TGTGCCAGCAGCGCCAACTATGGCTACACCTTC; J gene: TRBJ1-2; D gene: NA; clone size: medium-sized; V gene: TRBV9
CDR3 protein: CASGRSYEQYF; CDR3 DNA: TGTGCCAGCGGAAGGTCTTACGAGCAGTACTTC; J gene: TRBJ2-7; D gene: NA; clone size: NA; V gene: TRBV11-3
CDR3 protein: CASSSRPGGSSTGELFF; CDR3 DNA: TGCGCCAGCAGCTCTCGGCCGGGCGGGAGCAGTACCGGGGAGCTGTTTTTT; J gene: TRBJ2-2; D gene: TRBD2; clone size: NA; V gene: TRBV5-1
CDR3 protein: CASSPGPPRKMNTEAFF; CDR3 DNA: TGCGCCAGCAGCCCCGGTCCCCCAAGGAAGATGAACACTGAAGCTTTCTTT; J gene: TRBJ1-1; D gene: NA; clone size: NA; V gene: TRBV4-1
CDR3 protein: CASSYSGDPRETQYF; CDR3 DNA: TGTGCCAGCAGTTACTCGGGGGACCCTCGAGAGACCCAGTACTTC; J gene: TRBJ2-5; D gene: NA; clone size: many; V gene: TRBV6-2/TRBV6-3
CDR3 protein: CASSTDSEQFF; CDR3 DNA: TGCGCCAGCAGCACGGATAGTGAGCAGTTCTTC; J gene: TRBJ2-1; D gene: NA; clone size: NA; V gene: TRBV5-1
CDR3 protein: CASSRAGGTYGYTF; CDR3 DNA: TGTGCCAGCAGTCGAGCAGGGGGAACATATGGCTACACCTTC; J gene: TRBJ1-2; D gene: TRBD1; clone size: many; V gene: TRBV12-3/TRBV12-4
CDR3 protein: CASRRTSGNSYNEQFF; CDR3 DNA: TGTGCCAGCAGGCGGACTAGCGGGAACTCCTACAATGAGCAGTTCTTC; J gene: TRBJ2-1; D gene: TRBD2; clone size: many; V gene: TRBV2
CDR3 protein: CASSLASPLHF; CDR3 DNA: TGTGCCAGCAGTTTAGCCTCACCCCTCCACTTT; J gene: TRBJ1-6; D gene: NA; clone size: many; V gene: TRBV27
CDR3 protein: CASSEPGGLDSSHF; CDR3 DNA: TGCGCCAGCAGTGAGCCCGGCGGTTTGGACTCAAGTCACTTC; J gene: TRBJ2-1; D gene: NA; clone size: NA; V gene: TRBV10-2
CDR3 protein: CASSVGGSLHGTDTQYF; CDR3 DNA: TGTGCCAGCAGCGTAGGGGGGAGCCTCCATGGCACAGATACGCAGTATTTT; J gene: TRBJ2-3; D gene: NA; clone size: NA; V gene: TRBV9
CDR3 protein: CASSPPGLASTDTQYF; CDR3 DNA: TGTGCCAGCAGCCCTCCGGGACTAGCTAGCACAGATACGCAGTATTTT; J gene: TRBJ2-3; D gene: TRBD2; clone size: NA; V gene: TRBV7-2
CDR3 protein: CASSSQGTEAFF; CDR3 DNA: TGTGCCAGCAGTTCGCAGGGGACTGAAGCTTTCTTT; J gene: TRBJ1-1; D gene: NA; clone size: NA; V gene: TRBV6-2/TRBV6-3
CDR3 protein: CASTWGDQTQFF; CDR3 DNA: TGTGCCAGCACCTGGGGGGACCAAACGCAGTTCTTC; J gene: TRBJ2-1; D gene: NA; clone size: many; V gene: TRBV25-1
CDR3 protein: CSLGQGVDNEQFF; CDR3 DNA: TGCAGCCTTGGACAGGGGGTTGACAATGAGCAGTTCTTC; J gene: TRBJ2-1; D gene: TRBD1; clone size: NA; V gene: TRBV29-1
CDR3 protein: CASSPKTEGAEAFF; CDR3 DNA: TGTGCCAGCAGCCCCAAAACGGAGGGTGCTGAAGCTTTCTTT; J gene: TRBJ1-1; D gene: NA; clone size: many; V gene: TRBV9
CDR3 protein: CASSPPGGSNSPLHF; CDR3 DNA: TGTGCCAGCAGTCCTCCCGGGGGTTCGAATTCACCCCTCCACTTT; J gene: TRBJ1-6; D gene: NA; clone size: many; V gene: TRBV6-6
CDR3 protein: CASSQGLVDEQFF; CDR3 DNA: TGTGCCAGCAGCCAAGGACTAGTGGATGAGCAGTTCTTC; J gene: TRBJ2-1; D gene: NA; clone size: few; V gene: TRBV3-1
CDR3 protein: CASSRTGTGGEKLFF; CDR3 DNA: TGTGCCAGCAGTCGCACCGGGACAGGGGGTGAAAAACTGTTTTTT; J gene: TRBJ1-4; D gene: TRBD1; clone size: many; V gene: TRBV6-5
CDR3 protein: CSVTQGIEQFF; CDR3 DNA: TGCAGCGTCACCCAGGGGATTGAGCAGTTCTTC; J gene: TRBJ2-1; D gene: NA; clone size: NA; V gene: TRBV29-1
CDR3 protein: CAISESDQPQHF; CDR3 DNA: TGTGCCATCAGTGAGTCGGATCAGCCCCAGCATTTT; J gene: TRBJ1-5; D gene: NA; clone size: few; V gene: TRBV10-3
CDR3 protein: CASSLGLAGGRETQYF; CDR3 DNA: TGTGCCAGCAGCTTAGGACTAGCGGGGGGGCGAGAGACCCAGTACTTC; J gene: TRBJ2-5; D gene: TRBD2; clone size: NA; V gene: TRBV7-2